One and the same sample provided the 26 T cell receptor beta chains below, sequenced in a study of CD8+ T cells in alopecia areata (dated by TCRdb to the late 2010s). The library was produced with the immunoSEQ multiplex PCR assay. RNA was extracted from all samples and reverse transcribed into cDNA as template for TCR sequencing. Entries here come from immuneACCESS through TCRdb and include only in-frame sequences with V and J called. Some clones fail to appear in such tables; in the studies checked, an unresolved V gene covers under half of the shortfall, and the cause of the remainder is unknown. This sample gives some 5,000 clones in total; approximately 60% of them show up just once. About 10% of the sample rests with the top ten. The time point label, read with the paper, signifies: baseline before oral tofacitinib. Peripheral blood and lesional scalp punch biopsies were obtained from patients with alopecia areata.

Sequencing used skin, obtained at week 0. The receptors come from a human donor with alopecia areata.

The rearrangement joins TRBV7-9 to TRBJ1-5; D possibly corresponds to TRBD1 (5 bases). V shed 2 bases and J shed 5 bases, with 7 bases lying between them. The CDR3 spans 13 residues. The germline V gene encodes CDR1 SEHNR and CDR2 FQNEAQ (reference sequence). CDR3 region: CASSLRRDQPQHF. The CDR3 coding sequence is TGTGCCAGCAGCTTACGCAGGGATCAGCCCCAGCATTTT. Combining the CDR3 with reference TRBV7-9 and TRBJ1-5 gives the whole variable domain DTGVSQNPRHKITKRGQNVTFRCDPISEHNRLYWYRQTLGQGPEFLTYFQNEAQLEKSRLLSDRFSAERPKGSFSTLEIQRTEQGDSAMYLCASSLRRDQPQHFGDGTRLSIL.

The rearrangement joins TRBV18 to TRBJ2-1; 7 bases map to TRBD2. The CDR3 is 15 amino acids. Unmatched junction bases numbered 3, after V lost 4 bases and J lost 0 bases. CDR1 is KGHSH, CDR2 LQKENI, per germline. The CDR3 is CASSRPGGSYNEQFF. Here the CDR3 DNA reads TGTGCCAGCTCACGACCGGGGGGCTCCTACAATGAGCAGTTCTTC. The variable domain in full, with the rest retrieved from reference TRBV18 and TRBJ2-1, is NAGVMQNPRHLVRRRGQEARLRCSPMKGHSHVYWYRQLPEEGLKFMVYLQKENIIDESGMPKERFSAEFPKEGPSILRIQQVVRGDSAAYFCASSRPGGSYNEQFFGPGTRLTVL.

The chain employs TRBV4-1 and TRBJ2-1; D is undetermined. The CDR3 is 16 residues long. Germline CDR1 reads MGHRA; CDR2 reads YSYEKL. V was clipped by 1 base and J by 0 bases, with 10 bases between them. CDR3 loop: CASSQVDIISYNEQFF. CDR3 coding DNA: TGCGCCAGCAGCCAAGTCGACATCATCTCCTACAATGAGCAGTTCTTC.

This clone was picked up a small number of times. The genes are TRBV4-1 and TRBJ2-3; D call uncertain. Between the trimmed V and J ends, which lost 4 bases and 6 bases, there was a span of 11 bases. Germline V gene sequence: CDR1 MGHRA, CDR2 YSYEKL. CDR3 length equals 13 residues. The CDR3 is CASSLRIGDTQYF. The CDR3 DNA is TGCGCCAGCAGCCTCCGAATTGGGGATACGCAGTATTTT.

This clone was found a few times. This chain uses TRBV5-1 with TRBJ1-4; D may be TRBD1 (6 bases). This CDR3 spans 14 amino acids. From germline, CDR1 is SGHRS and CDR2 YFSETQ. Trimming stripped 2 bases from V and 4 bases from J, with 9 bases between. The CDR3 sequence: CASSFQGINEKLFF. CDR3 sequence (DNA): TGCGCCAGCAGCTTCCAGGGGATTAATGAAAAACTGTTTTTT.

In the case of this clone: At one boundary the junction diverges from the germline segment, which might be a read error. This chain joins TRBV6-5 and TRBJ2-1, with 8 bases fitting TRBD2. There are 14 residues in the CDR3. From germline, CDR1 is MNHEY and CDR2 SVGAGI. For the CDR3, the DNA is TGTGCCAGCAGTTATCGGGGGGGGGCCACGGAGCAGCTCTTC. Amino acid sequence: CASSYRGGATEQLF.

This CDR3 reads CASRGQGTGELFF. The DNA for the CDR3 is TGTGCCAGCAGGGGACAGGGCACCGGGGAGCTGTTTTTT. The chain links TRBV2 to TRBJ2-2, with TRBD1 identical over 9 bases. V dropped 6 bases and J dropped 4; count of bases not matched to a gene: 0. The CDR3 is made up of 13 amino acids. The germline V gene has CDR1 SNHLY and CDR2 FYNNEI.

This clone turned up a few times. The chain carries TRBV11-2 and TRBJ2-2; D possibly corresponds to TRBD2 (5 bases). V dropped 3 bases and J dropped 4 bases, with 18 bases sitting between them. Germline assignment: CDR1 SGHAT and CDR2 FQNNGV. The CDR3 is 17 amino acids. The CDR3 nucleotides read TGTGCCAGCAGCTTTGGCCTCCTGATAGCGAGCACCGGGGAGCTGTTTTTT. Protein: CASSFGLLIASTGELFF.

The chain links TRBV6-5 to TRBJ1-5; D is ambiguous. The germline V and J ends were trimmed by 5 bases and 6 bases, with 11 bases remaining between them. Germline-derived CDR1 and CDR2 are MNHEY and SVGAGI. There are 13 residues in the CDR3. The CDR3 DNA is TGTGCCAGCAGTACTTGGACGGGTCAGCCCCAGCATTTT. Its protein is CASSTWTGQPQHF.

This clone was counted only a few times. This chain joins TRBV6-1 and TRBJ2-7; no reliable D call. The germline gives CDR1 MNHNS, CDR2 SASEGT. Between the trimmed V and J ends, which lost 2 bases and 0 bases, there was a span of 11 bases. The CDR3 covers 15 residues. Here the CDR3 reads CASSELARNSYEQYF. For the CDR3, the DNA is TGTGCCAGCAGTGAATTAGCTAGGAACTCCTACGAGCAGTACTTC.

This clone was seen a few times. V gene TRBV10-3 combines with J gene TRBJ1-1; unclear D gene. Germline CDR1 and CDR2: ENHRY and SYGVKD. CDR3 length: 13 amino acids. V was trimmed by 6 bases and J by 1 base, leaving 9 bases between them. CDR3 sequence reads: CAIRSDENTEAFF. CDR3 sequence (DNA): TGTGCCATCAGGTCGGATGAGAACACTGAAGCTTTCTTT.

This clone was seen just once. V is TRBV28 and J is TRBJ2-5; no clear D gene. The CDR3 has 11 residues. Deletions cut 1 base from V and 4 bases from J, with 1 base between. Germline CDR1 is MDHEN and CDR2 is SYDVKM. The CDR3 is CASSLLETQYF. DNA for the CDR3: TGTGCCAGCAGTTTATTAGAGACCCAGTACTTC.

This clone was counted a single time. The CDR3 DNA reads TGTGCCAGTAATTCGTACTGGACAGAGAGCTCCTATAATTCACCCCTCCACTTT. Amino acid sequence: CASNSYWTESSYNSPLHF. The chain employs TRBV19 and TRBJ1-6; D might be TRBD1 (6 bases). The germline CDR1 and CDR2 sequences are LNHDA and SQIVND (reference sequence). V was cut by 7 bases and J by 0 bases, with 19 bases left in between. CDR3 length: 18 residues.

This clone was detected only a few times. The CDR3 bases are TGTGCCAGCAGTGTTGGCACCTGGACCTATGGCTACACCTTC. This sequence encodes CASSVGTWTYGYTF. The chain combines TRBV6-1 with TRBJ1-2; D call uncertain. Germline loops: CDR1 MNHNS, CDR2 SASEGT. Deletions cut 4 bases from V and 4 bases from J, with 13 bases between. The CDR3 is 14 residues long.

There are a few counts of this clone. The V call is TRBV6-1, the J call TRBJ2-2; a possible D gene is TRBD1 (6 bases). Per germline, CDR1 MNHNS and CDR2 SASEGT. The CDR3 is made up of 14 amino acids. The V and J ends lost 10 bases and 4 bases respectively, with 16 bases between them. The CDR3 bases are TGTGCCACTCAAACAGGGACGGGCACCGGGGAGCTGTTTTTT. This translates into CATQTGTGTGELFF.

The rearrangement links TRBV7-6 to TRBJ2-5; weak D call: TRBD1 (6 bases). V gave up 5 bases and J gave up 5 bases, with 12 bases separating them. CDR3 length: 13 amino acids. The germline CDR1 and CDR2 sequences are SGHVS and FNYEAQ. DNA for the CDR3: TGTGCCAGCAGCCCGGGACAAAGGGAGACCCAGTACTTC. Encoded protein: CASSPGQRETQYF.

The chain carries TRBV6-5 and TRBJ1-6; 7 bases line up with TRBD1. Losses at the gene ends were 0 bases for V and 8 bases for J; bases not matched to a gene: 4. The CDR3 is 15 amino acids. Germline loops: CDR1 MNHEY, CDR2 SVGAGI. The CDR3 region is CASSYSGTVDSPLHF. The CDR3 coding sequence is TGTGCCAGCAGTTACTCCGGGACAGTGGATTCACCCCTCCACTTT.

This clone was observed a few times. The rearrangement links TRBV6-1 to TRBJ2-5, with D perhaps matching TRBD2 (6 bases). The CDR3 has 14 residues. Trimming took off 5 bases at V and 7 bases at J, with 17 bases between the two ends. CDR1 MNHNS and CDR2 SASEGT come from the germline V gene. The CDR3 here is CASSSQDTGGTQYF. CDR3 nucleotide sequence: TGTGCCAGCAGTTCCCAGGACACCGGGGGGACCCAGTACTTC.

V is TRBV12-5 and J is TRBJ2-7, with 7 nucleotides matching TRBD2. CDR1 is LGHNT and CDR2 is FRNRAP in the germline V gene. V gave up 5 bases and J gave up 3 bases; unmatched junction bases: 10. This CDR3 is built from 15 residues. CDR3 nucleotide sequence: TGTGCTAGTGGTGCGCCGGCGGGGGACCGCTACGAGCAGTACTTC. It codes for CASGAPAGDRYEQYF.

V and J are TRBV9 and TRBJ1-1; D possibly corresponds to TRBD1 (6 bases). There are 14 residues in the CDR3. Germline loops: CDR1 SGDLS, CDR2 YYNGEE. The V and J ends lost 3 bases and 4 bases respectively, with 13 bases between them. CDR3 sequence reads: CASSAGAMGTEAFF. DNA of the CDR3: TGTGCCAGCAGCGCAGGGGCCATGGGCACTGAAGCTTTCTTT.

The chain joins TRBV5-1 to TRBJ2-5; the match to TRBD2 covers 7 bases. V shed 3 bases and J 4 bases; nucleotides not matched to a gene: 9. Germline CDR1 is SGHRS and CDR2 is YFSETQ. CDR3 length: 15 amino acids. The CDR3 region has the DNA TGCGCCAGCAGCTCGACAGCGGGGATCGGAGAGACCCAGTACTTC. Translation: CASSSTAGIGETQYF.

The genes are TRBV4-1 and TRBJ1-1; D possibly corresponds to TRBD1 (5 bases). This CDR3 spans 12 amino acids. Trimming removed 8 bases from V and 6 bases from J, with 13 bases in between. The germline CDR1 and CDR2 sequences are MGHRA and YSYEKL. The CDR3 DNA reads TGCGCCAGCCAGGGTTTGAGGGCTGAAGCTTTCTTT. Translated: CASQGLRAEAFF.

This chain links TRBV7-2 with TRBJ1-1; D unresolved. The germline gives CDR1 SGHTA, CDR2 FQGNSA. Trimming cost V 3 bases and J 4 bases, with 12 bases left between them. This CDR3 has 14 amino acids. Written as DNA, the CDR3 is TGTGCCAGCAGCTTGGACTGGGGTGGCACTGAAGCTTTCTTT. Translating it yields CASSLDWGGTEAFF.

V is TRBV7-9 and J is TRBJ2-2; D not certain. Germline-derived CDR1 and CDR2 are SEHNR and FQNEAQ (reference sequence). V lost 3 bases to trimming and J lost 4 bases, with 9 bases between them. There are 14 residues in the CDR3. For the CDR3, the DNA is TGTGCCAGCAGCTTGGATCAAATCACCGGGGAGCTGTTTTTT. Protein sequence: CASSLDQITGELFF.

This chain joins TRBV7-7 and TRBJ1-2, with unresolved D. The CDR3 covers 12 residues. V was trimmed by 5 bases and J by 6 bases, leaving 10 bases between them. Germline V gene data show CDR1 as SSHAT and CDR2 as FNYEAQ (reference sequence). The CDR3 protein is CASSAGRDGYTF. CDR3 in DNA: TGTGCCAGCAGCGCCGGGAGAGATGGCTACACCTTC.

The chain links TRBV11-1 to TRBJ2-5; 7 nucleotides line up with TRBD1. CDR1 is SGHAT and CDR2 is FQDESV in the germline V gene (reference sequence). The CDR3 extends over 13 amino acids. Unmatched junction bases numbered 1, after V lost 4 bases and J lost 2 bases. CDR3 loop: CASSWTGQETQYF. For the CDR3, the DNA is TGTGCCAGCAGCTGGACAGGTCAAGAGACCCAGTACTTC.